What follows are 9 T cell receptor beta chains derived from one specimen sequenced in a study of blood T cell repertoires in COVID-19. Profiled with immunoSEQ multiplex PCR; TCRdb holds only in-frame clones, not every one. The repertoire consists of roughly 190,000 clones, with 84% occurring once and the leading ten covering 4% to 6%. Sequencing used peripheral blood. All receptors derive from a woman aged 70-85 years with active or convalescent COVID-19.

This clone turned up a few times. This chain connects TRBV2 to TRBJ2-5, with D tentatively TRBD2 (5 bases). Germline values: CDR1 SNHLY, CDR2 FYNNEI. The CDR3 covers 13 residues. Trimming pared 10 bases from V and 2 bases from J, leaving 14 bases between. The CDR3: CATTSQDQETQYF. The CDR3 region has the DNA TGTGCCACCACTAGTCAGGATCAAGAGACCCAGTACTTC. The full variable domain, with the rest looked up from reference TRBV2 and TRBJ2-5, is EPEVTQTPSHQVTQMGQEVILRCVPISNHLYFYWYRQILGQKVEFLVSFYNNEISEKSEIFDDQFSVERPDGSNFTLKIRSTKLEDSAMYFCATTSQDQETQYFGPGTRLLVL.

The V call is TRBV5-4, the J call TRBJ2-7; 15 positions match TRBD2. The CDR3 has 14 amino acids. The V gene end was trimmed by 2 bases and the J gene end by 7 bases; junction bases not matched to a gene: 1. Germline lookup yields CDR1 SGHNT and CDR2 YYREEE (reference sequence). The CDR3 DNA follows: TGTGCCAGCAGCTTCGGACTAGCGGGAGGGGAGCAGTACTTC. Its translation: CASSFGLAGGEQYF.

The rearrangement joins TRBV20-1 to TRBJ2-7; TRBD2 matches 9 bases. The CDR3 is made up of 17 amino acids. Germline loops: CDR1 DFQATT, CDR2 SNEGSKA (reference sequence). Unmatched junction bases numbered 12, after V lost 3 bases and J lost 0 bases. CDR3 sequence (DNA): TGCAGTGCTAGTAAGGGATATGGACTAGCGACCTCCTACGAGCAGTACTTC. This translates into CSASKGYGLATSYEQYF.

The chain employs TRBV24-1 and TRBJ2-1; 10 bases align to TRBD2. The germline V gene has CDR1 KGHDR and CDR2 SFDVKD. The CDR3 has 12 amino acids. V trimming: 10 bases; J trimming: 6 bases; junction bases outside the gene matches: 2. In DNA, the CDR3 is TGTGCCACGGGACTAGCGAGCAATGAGCAGTTCTTC. Amino acid sequence: CATGLASNEQFF.

V and J are TRBV6-5 and TRBJ1-2; TRBD1 matches at 9 bases. The trim removed 6 bases at V and 4 bases at J, leaving 3 bases unmatched. The CDR3 is made up of 13 amino acids. CDR1 is MNHEY, CDR2 SVGAGI, per germline. CDR3 region: CASRGDRAYGYTF. The CDR3 DNA sequence: TGTGCCAGCAGGGGGGACAGGGCCTATGGCTACACCTTC.

This sequence joins TRBV6-6 and TRBJ1-4, with D perhaps TRBD1 (6 bases). V was cut by 5 bases and J by 13 bases, with 11 bases left in between. CDR1 is MNHNY, CDR2 SVGAGI, per germline (reference sequence). CDR3 length: 11 amino acids. DNA for the CDR3: TGTGCCAGCAGTAGCACAGGGTTACTGTTTTTT. Encoded protein: CASSSTGLLFF.

V gene TRBV3-1 (or the pseudogene TRBV3-2) combines with J gene TRBJ2-7, with 12 positions matching TRBD2. The CDR3 consists of 16 residues. With V trimmed by 4 bases and J by 4 bases, 8 bases remained unmatched. Germline V gene sequence: CDR1 LGHDT, CDR2 YNNKEL (reference sequence). CDR3 sequence reads: CASSLLGTSGPYEQYF. The CDR3 coding sequence is TGTGCCAGCAGCCTACTGGGGACTAGCGGGCCTTACGAGCAGTACTTC.

The chain combines TRBV9 with TRBJ2-7; 11 nucleotides line up with TRBD1. This CDR3 contains 14 residues. The V gene's germline CDR1 is SGDLS and CDR2 YYNGEE. V lost 4 bases to trimming and J lost 2 bases; unmatched junction nucleotides: 2. This CDR3 reads CASSPGQGAYEQYF. In DNA, the CDR3 is TGTGCCAGCAGCCCGGGACAGGGGGCCTACGAGCAGTACTTC. Full variable domain (rest looked up from reference TRBV9 and TRBJ2-7): DSGVTQTPKHLITATGQRVTLRCSPRSGDLSVYWYQQSLDQGLQFLIQYYNGEERAKGNILERFSAQQFPDLHSELNLSSLELGDSALYFCASSPGQGAYEQYFGPGTRLTVT.

This chain joins TRBV5-1 and TRBJ2-1; 12 nucleotides align to TRBD2. CDR1 and CDR2 from the germline V gene are SGHRS and YFSETQ. Trimming cost V 3 bases and J 1 base; bases outside gene matches: 11. The CDR3 runs to 19 residues. The CDR3 DNA reads TGCGCCAGCAGCTATAGCGGACTAGCGGGACATAGATCCTACAATGAGCAGTTCTTC. This translates into CASSYSGLAGHRSYNEQFF. The full variable domain, in which reference TRBV5-1 and TRBJ2-1 provide the parts outside the CDR3, is KAGVTQTPRYLIKTRGQQVTLSCSPISGHRSVSWYQQTPGQGLQFLFEYFSETQRNKGNFPGRFSGRQFSNSRSEMNVSTLELGDSALYLCASSYSGLAGHRSYNEQFFGPGTRLTVL.